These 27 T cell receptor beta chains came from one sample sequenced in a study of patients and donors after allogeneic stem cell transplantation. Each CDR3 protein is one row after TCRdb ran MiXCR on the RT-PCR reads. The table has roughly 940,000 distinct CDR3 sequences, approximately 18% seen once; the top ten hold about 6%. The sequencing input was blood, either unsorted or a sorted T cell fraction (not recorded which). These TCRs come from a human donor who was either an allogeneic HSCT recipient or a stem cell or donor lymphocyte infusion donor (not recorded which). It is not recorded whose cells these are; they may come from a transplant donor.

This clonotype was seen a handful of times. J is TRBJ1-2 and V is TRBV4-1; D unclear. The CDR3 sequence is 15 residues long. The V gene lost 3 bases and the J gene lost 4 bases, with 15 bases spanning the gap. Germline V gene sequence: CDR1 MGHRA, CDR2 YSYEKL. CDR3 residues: CASSQIRGVGYGYTF. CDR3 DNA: TGCGCCAGCAGCCAGATCCGCGGGGTAGGCTATGGCTACACCTTC.

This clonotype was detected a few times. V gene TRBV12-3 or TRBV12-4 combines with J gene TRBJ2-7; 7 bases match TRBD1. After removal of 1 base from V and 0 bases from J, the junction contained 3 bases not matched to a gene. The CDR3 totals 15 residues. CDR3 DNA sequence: TGTGCCAGCAGTTTAGTAGGGGGCCCCTCCTACGAGCAGTACTTC. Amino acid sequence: CASSLVGGPSYEQYF.

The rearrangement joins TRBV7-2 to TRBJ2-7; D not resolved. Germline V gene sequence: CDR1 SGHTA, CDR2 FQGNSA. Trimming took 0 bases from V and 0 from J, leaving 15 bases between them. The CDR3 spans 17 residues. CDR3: CASSLAGFLPYSYEQYF. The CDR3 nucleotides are TGTGCCAGCAGCTTAGCAGGGTTCTTACCATACTCCTACGAGCAGTACTTC.

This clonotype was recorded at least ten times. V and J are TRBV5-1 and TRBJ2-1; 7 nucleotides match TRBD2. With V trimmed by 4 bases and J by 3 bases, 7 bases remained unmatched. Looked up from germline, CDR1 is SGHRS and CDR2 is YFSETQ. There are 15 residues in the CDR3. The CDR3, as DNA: TGCGCCAGCAGCCCCCCTAGCGGCGACTACAATGAGCAGTTCTTC. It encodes CASSPPSGDYNEQFF.

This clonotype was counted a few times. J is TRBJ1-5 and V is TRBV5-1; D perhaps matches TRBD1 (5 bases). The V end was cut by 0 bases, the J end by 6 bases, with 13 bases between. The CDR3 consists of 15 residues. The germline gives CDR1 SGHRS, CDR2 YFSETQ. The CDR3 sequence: CASSLAGIVGQPQHF. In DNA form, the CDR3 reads TGCGCCAGCAGCTTGGCAGGGATAGTTGGTCAGCCCCAGCATTTT.

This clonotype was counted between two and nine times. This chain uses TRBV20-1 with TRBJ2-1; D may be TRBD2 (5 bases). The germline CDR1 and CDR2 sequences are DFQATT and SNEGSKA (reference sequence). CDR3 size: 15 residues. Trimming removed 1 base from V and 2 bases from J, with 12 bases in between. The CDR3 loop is CSARVGGPTYNEQFF. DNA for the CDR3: TGCAGTGCTAGAGTTGGCGGGCCGACCTACAATGAGCAGTTCTTC.

The CDR3 protein is CASSYTKAVSMGNEQFF. For the CDR3, the DNA is TGTGCCAGCAGTTACACCAAAGCGGTCTCGATGGGGAATGAGCAGTTCTTC. This rearrangement joins TRBV6-5 to TRBJ2-1, with D perhaps TRBD2 (5 bases). Trimming cost V 2 bases and J 7 bases, with 21 bases left between them. The CDR3 extends over 17 amino acids. The germline V gene encodes CDR1 MNHEY and CDR2 SVGAGI.

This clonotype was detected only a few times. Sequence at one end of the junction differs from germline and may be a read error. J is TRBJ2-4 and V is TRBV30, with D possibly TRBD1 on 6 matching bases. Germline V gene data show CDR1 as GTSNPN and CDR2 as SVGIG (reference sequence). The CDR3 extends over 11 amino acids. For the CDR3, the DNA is TGTGCCTGGAGGACAGGCGACCTCAACCTCTTC. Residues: CAWRTGDLNLF.

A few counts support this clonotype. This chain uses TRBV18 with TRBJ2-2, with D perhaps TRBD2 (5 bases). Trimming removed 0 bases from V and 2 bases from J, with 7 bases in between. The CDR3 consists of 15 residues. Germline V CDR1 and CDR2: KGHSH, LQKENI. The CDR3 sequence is CASSPPRTNTGELFF. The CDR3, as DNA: TGTGCCAGCTCACCACCCCGGACTAACACCGGGGAGCTGTTTTTT.

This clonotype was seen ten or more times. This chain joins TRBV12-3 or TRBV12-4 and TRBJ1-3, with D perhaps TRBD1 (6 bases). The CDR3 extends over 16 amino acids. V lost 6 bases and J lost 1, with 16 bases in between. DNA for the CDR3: TGTGCCAGCAGCTCACAGGGTCCCATTTCTGGAAACACCATATATTTT. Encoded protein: CASSSQGPISGNTIYF.

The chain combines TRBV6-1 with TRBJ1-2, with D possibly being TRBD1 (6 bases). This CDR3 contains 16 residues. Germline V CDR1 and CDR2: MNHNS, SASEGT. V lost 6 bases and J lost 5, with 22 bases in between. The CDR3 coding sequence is TGTGCCAGCAGGCCCATTAGTGTATGGACAGAGTATGGCTACACCTTC. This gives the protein CASRPISVWTEYGYTF.

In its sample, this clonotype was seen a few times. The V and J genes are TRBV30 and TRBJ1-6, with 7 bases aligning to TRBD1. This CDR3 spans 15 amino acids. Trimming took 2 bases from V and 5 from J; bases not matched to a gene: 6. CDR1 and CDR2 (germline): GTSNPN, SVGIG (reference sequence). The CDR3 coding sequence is TGTGCCTGGAGTAGGCAGGGGGTAAATAATTCACCCCTCCACTTT. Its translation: CAWSRQGVNNSPLHF.

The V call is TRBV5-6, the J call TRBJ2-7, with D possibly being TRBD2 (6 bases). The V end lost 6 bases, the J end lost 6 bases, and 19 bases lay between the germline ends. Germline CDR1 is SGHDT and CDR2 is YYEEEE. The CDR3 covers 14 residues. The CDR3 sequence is CASTPWGVAGEQYF. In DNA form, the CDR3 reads TGTGCCAGCACCCCCTGGGGGGTCGCGGGCGAGCAGTACTTC. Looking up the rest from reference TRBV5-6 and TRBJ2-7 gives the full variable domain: DAGVTQSPTHLIKTRGQQVTLRCSPKSGHDTVSWYQQALGQGPQFIFQYYEEEERQRGNFPDRFSGHQFPNYSSELNVNALLLGDSALYLCASTPWGVAGEQYFGPGTRLTVT.

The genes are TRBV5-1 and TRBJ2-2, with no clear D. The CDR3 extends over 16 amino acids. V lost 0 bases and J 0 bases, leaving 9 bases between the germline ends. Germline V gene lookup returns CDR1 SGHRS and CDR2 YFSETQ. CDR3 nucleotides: TGCGCCAGCAGCTTGGATAGGCCTTCGAACACCGGGGAGCTGTTTTTT. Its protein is CASSLDRPSNTGELFF.

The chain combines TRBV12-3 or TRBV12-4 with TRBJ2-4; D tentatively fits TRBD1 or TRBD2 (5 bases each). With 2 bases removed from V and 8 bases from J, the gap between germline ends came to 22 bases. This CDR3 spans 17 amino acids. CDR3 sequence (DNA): TGTGCCAGCAGTTTACCCTACGGACACTCCCTGGGGGACATTCAGTACTTC. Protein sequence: CASSLPYGHSLGDIQYF.

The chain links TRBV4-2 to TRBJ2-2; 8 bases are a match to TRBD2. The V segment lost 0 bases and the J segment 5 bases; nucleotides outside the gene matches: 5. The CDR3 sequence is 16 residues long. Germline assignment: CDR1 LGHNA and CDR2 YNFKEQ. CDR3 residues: CASSQEISGTTGELFF. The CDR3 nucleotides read TGTGCCAGCAGCCAAGAGATTAGCGGGACAACCGGGGAGCTGTTTTTT.

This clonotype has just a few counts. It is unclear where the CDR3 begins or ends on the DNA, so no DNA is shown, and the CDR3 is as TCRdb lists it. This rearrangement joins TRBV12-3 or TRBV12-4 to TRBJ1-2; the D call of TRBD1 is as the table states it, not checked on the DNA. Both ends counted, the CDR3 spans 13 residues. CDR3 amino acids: CASSFGPGYRYTF.

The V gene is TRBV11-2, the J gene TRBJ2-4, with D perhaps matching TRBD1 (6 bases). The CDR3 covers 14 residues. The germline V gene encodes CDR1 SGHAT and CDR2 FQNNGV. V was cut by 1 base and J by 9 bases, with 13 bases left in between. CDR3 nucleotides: TGTGCCAGCAGCTTAGCCCGGGGACAAGGCATTCAGTACTTC. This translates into CASSLARGQGIQYF.

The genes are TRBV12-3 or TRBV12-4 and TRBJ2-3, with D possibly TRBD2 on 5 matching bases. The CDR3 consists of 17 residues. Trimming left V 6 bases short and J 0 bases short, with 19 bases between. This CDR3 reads CASSPRGIRGSTDTQYF. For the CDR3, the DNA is TGTGCCAGCAGCCCAAGAGGGATCCGGGGTAGCACAGATACGCAGTATTTT.

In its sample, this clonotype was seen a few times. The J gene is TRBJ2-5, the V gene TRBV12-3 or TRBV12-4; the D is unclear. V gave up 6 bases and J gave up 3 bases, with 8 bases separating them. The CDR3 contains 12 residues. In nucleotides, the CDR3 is TGTGCCAGCAGCCCAGCTGAAGAGACCCAGTACTTC. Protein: CASSPAEETQYF.

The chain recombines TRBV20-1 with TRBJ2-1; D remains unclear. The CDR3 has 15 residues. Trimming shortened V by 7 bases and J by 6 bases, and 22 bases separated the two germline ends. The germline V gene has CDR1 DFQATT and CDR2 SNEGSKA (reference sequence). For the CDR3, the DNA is TGCAGTGGTAACTTTTGGAGTGTCGGTAGCAATGAGCAGTTCTTC. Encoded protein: CSGNFWSVGSNEQFF.

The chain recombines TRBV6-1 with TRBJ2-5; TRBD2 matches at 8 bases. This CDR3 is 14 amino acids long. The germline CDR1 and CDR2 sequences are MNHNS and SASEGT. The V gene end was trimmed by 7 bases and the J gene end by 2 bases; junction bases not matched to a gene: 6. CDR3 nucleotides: TGTGCCAGCATGGGGCCTAGCGGGCAAGAGACCCAGTACTTC. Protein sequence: CASMGPSGQETQYF.

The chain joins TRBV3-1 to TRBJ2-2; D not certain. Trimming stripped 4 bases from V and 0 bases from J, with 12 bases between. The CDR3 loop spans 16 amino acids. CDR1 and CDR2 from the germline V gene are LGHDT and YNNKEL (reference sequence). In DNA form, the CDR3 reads TGTGCCAGCAGCCCCTTGATAGGCGCGAACACCGGGGAGCTGTTTTTT. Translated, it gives CASSPLIGANTGELFF.

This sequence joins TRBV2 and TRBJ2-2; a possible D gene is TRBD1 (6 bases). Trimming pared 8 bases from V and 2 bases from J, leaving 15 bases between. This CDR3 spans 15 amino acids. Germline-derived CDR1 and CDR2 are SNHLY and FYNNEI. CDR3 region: CASLGAGVNTGELFF. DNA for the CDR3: TGTGCCAGCCTGGGGGCAGGGGTCAACACCGGGGAGCTGTTTTTT.

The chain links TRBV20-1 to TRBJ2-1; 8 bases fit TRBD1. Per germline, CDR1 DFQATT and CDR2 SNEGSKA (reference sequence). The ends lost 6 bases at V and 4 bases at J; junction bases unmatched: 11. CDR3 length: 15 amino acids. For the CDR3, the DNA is TGCAGTGCCATCCTTGGACAGGGAGGTTACAATGAGCAGTTCTTC. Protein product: CSAILGQGGYNEQFF.

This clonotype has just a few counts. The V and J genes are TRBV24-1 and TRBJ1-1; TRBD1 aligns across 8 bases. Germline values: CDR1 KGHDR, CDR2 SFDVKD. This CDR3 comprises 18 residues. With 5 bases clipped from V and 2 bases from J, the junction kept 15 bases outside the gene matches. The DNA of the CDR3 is TGTGCCACCAGTGCAACCCCGTTAGGACCAGGGGGCAACACTGAAGCTTTCTTT. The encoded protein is CATSATPLGPGGNTEAFF.

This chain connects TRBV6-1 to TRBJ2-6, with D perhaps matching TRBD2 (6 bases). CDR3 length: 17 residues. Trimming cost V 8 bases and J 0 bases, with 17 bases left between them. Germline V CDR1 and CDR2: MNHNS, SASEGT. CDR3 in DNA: TGTGCCAGCGGACCCACGCGGGGACCCTCTGGGGCCAACGTCCTGACTTTC. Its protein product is CASGPTRGPSGANVLTF.